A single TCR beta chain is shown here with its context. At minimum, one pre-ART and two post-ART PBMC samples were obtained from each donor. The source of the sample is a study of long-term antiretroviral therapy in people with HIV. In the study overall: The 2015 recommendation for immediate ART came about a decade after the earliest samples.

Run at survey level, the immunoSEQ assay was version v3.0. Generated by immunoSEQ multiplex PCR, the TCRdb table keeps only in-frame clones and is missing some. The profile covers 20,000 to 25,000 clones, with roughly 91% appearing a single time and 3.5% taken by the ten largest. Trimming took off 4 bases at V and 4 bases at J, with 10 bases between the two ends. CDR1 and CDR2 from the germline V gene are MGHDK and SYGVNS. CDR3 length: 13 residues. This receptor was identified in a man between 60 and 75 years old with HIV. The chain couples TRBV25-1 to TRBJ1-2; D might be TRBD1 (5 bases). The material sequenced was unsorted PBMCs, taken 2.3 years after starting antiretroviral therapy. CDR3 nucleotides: TGTGCCAGCAGTGCCGGGGCTATCTATGGCTACACCTTC. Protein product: CASSAGAIYGYTF.